Below, one T cell receptor beta chain is given with its context. The antigen is not known. The data were obtained in a study of blood T cells in healthy people across ages. Study-wide results and caveats: Those diversity estimates obtained from one million T cells were thought to be underestimates.

PCR was performed a second time for about 6 to 12 cycles using a sample-barcoded 5' primer and a J-beta primer mix. MiXCR was run by TCRdb on the 5' RACE reads, yielding one entry per CDR3 protein. The sample includes approximately 800,000 distinct CDR3 sequences, 58% seen only once; the top ten take around 20%. Germline CDR1 and CDR2: SEHNR and FQNEAQ (reference sequence). The CDR3 has 16 amino acids. The junction had 9 bases not matched to a gene; V was cut back by 5 bases and J by 1 base. Sequenced input: blood. This clonotype was sampled from a man in his thirties or forties in good health. This chain joins TRBV7-9 and TRBJ2-7; 9 bases line up with TRBD1. The CDR3 DNA reads TGTGCCAGCAGCCCGATAGGGACAGGGAATTCCTACGAGCAGTACTTC. This sequence encodes CASSPIGTGNSYEQYF. Using reference TRBV7-9 and TRBJ2-7 for the parts outside the CDR3, the full variable domain is DTGVSQNPRHKITKRGQNVTFRCDPISEHNRLYWYRQTLGQGPEFLTYFQNEAQLEKSRLLSDRFSAERPKGSFSTLEIQRTEQGDSAMYLCASSPIGTGNSYEQYFGPGTRLTVT.